This T cell receptor (beta chain) emerged from a study of neurological immune-mediated disorders. Overall study results and limits: CDR3 amino acid sequences found in expanded clones were never shared across subjects, suggesting private repertoires in all groups.

Many counts were recorded for this clonotype. Its target is unknown. In TCRdb, the 5' RACE reads were re-called with MiXCR into one record per CDR3 protein. The profile shows about 57,000 distinct CDR3 sequences, approximately 11% of them singletons. CDR3 length equals 17 residues. Trimming cost V 3 bases and J 0 bases; bases outside gene matches: 10. CDR1 is SGHRS and CDR2 is YFSETQ in the germline V gene. This sequence originates from an older woman with HTLV-1-associated myelopathy (HAM/TSP). This rearrangement joins TRBV5-1 to TRBJ1-1, with 8 positions matching TRBD1. The source material was PBMCs. CDR3 sequence: CASSSTGAKRMNTEAFF. CDR3 sequence (DNA): TGCGCCAGCAGCTCGACAGGGGCAAAACGTATGAACACTGAAGCTTTCTTT.